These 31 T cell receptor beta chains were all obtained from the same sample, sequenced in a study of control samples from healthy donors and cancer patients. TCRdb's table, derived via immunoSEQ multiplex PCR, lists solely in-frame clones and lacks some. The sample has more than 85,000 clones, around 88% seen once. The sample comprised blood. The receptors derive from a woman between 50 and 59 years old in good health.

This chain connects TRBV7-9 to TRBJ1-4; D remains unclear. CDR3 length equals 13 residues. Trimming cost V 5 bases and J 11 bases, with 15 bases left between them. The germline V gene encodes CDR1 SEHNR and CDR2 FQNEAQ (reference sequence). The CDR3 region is CASSIPHNPKLFF. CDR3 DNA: TGTGCCAGCAGCATCCCGCATAATCCGAAACTGTTTTTT.

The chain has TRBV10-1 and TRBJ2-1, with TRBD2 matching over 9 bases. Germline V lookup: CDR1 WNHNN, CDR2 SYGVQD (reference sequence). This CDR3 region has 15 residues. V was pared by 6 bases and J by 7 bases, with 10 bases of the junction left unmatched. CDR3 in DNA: TGCGCCAGCAGCCCCGCTGGAGCGGGGGGAAATGAGCAGTTCTTC. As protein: CASSPAGAGGNEQFF.

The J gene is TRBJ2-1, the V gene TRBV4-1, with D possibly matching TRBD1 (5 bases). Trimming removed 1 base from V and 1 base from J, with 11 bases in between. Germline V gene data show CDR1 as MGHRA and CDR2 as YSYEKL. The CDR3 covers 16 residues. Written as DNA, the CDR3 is TGCGCCAGCAGCCAAGTTCAGGGAAGTTCCTACAATGAGCAGTTCTTC. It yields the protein CASSQVQGSSYNEQFF.

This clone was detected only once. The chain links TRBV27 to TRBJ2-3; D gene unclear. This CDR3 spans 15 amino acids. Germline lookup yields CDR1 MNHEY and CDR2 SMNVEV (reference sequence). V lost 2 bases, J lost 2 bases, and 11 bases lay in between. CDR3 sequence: CASSLRSVNTDTQYF. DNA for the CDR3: TGTGCCAGCAGTTTAAGGTCGGTGAACACAGATACGCAGTATTTT.

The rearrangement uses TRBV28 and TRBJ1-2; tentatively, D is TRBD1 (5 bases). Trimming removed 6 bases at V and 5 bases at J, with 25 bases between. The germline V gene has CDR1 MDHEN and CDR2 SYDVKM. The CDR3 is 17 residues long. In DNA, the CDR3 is TGTGCCAGCAGATTCCGGGACCGTCACCTGGAACATTATGGCTACACCTTC. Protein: CASRFRDRHLEHYGYTF.

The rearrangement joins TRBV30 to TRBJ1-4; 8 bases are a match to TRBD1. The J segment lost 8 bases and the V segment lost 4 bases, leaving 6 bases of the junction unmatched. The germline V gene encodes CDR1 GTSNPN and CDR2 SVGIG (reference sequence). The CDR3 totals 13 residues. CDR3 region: CAWTGTGDEKLFF. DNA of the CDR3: TGTGCCTGGACCGGGACAGGAGACGAAAAACTGTTTTTT.

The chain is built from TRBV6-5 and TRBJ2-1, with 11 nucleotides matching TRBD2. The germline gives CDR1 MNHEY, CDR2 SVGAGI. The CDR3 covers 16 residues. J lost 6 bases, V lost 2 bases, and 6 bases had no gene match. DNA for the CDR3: TGTGCCAGCAGTTACCCGACTAGCGGGATTACCAATGAGCAGTTCTTC. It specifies CASSYPTSGITNEQFF.

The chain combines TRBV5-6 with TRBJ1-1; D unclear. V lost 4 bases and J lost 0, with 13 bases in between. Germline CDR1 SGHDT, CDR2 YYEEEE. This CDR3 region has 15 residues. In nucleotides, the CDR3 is TGTGCCAGCAGCAATTCCCCTGATATGAACACTGAAGCTTTCTTT. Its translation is CASSNSPDMNTEAFF. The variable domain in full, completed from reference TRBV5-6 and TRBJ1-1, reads DAGVTQSPTHLIKTRGQQVTLRCSPKSGHDTVSWYQQALGQGPQFIFQYYEEEERQRGNFPDRFSGHQFPNYSSELNVNALLLGDSALYLCASSNSPDMNTEAFFGQGTRLTVV.

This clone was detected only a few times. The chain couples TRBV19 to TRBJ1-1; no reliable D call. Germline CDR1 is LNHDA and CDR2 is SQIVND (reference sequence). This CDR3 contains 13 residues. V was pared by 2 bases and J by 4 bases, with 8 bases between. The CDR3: CASSIKGFTEAFF. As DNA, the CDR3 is TGTGCCAGTAGTATAAAAGGGTTCACTGAAGCTTTCTTT.

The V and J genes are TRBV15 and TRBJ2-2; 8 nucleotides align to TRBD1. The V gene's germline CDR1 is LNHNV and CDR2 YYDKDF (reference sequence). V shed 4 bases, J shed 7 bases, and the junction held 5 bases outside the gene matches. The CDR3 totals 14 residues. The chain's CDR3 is CATSTRTGFGELFF. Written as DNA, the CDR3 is TGTGCCACCAGCACACGGACAGGGTTCGGGGAGCTGTTTTTT.

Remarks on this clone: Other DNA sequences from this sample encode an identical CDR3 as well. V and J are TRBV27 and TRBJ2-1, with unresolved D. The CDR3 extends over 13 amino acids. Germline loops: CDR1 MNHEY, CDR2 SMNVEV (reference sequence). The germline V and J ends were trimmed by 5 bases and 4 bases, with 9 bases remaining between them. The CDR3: CASSLQAYNEQFF. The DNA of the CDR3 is TGTGCCAGCAGTCTTCAGGCTTACAATGAGCAGTTCTTC.

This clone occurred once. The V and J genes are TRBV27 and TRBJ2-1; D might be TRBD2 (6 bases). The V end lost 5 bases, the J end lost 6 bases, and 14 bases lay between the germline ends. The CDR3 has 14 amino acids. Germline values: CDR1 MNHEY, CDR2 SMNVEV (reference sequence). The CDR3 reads CASSPRDFANEQFF. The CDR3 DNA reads TGTGCCAGCAGTCCCCGGGACTTTGCCAATGAGCAGTTCTTC.

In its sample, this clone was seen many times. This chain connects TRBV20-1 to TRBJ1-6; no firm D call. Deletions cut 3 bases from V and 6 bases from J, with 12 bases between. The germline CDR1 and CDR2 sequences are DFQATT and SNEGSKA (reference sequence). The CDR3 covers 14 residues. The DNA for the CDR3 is TGCAGTGCTAGTTCGGGCTCATTTAATTCACCCCTCCACTTT. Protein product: CSASSGSFNSPLHF.

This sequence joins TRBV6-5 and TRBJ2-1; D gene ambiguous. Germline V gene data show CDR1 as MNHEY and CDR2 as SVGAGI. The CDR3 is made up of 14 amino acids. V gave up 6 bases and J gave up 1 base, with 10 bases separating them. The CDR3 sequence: CASSRLYSYNEQFF. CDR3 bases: TGTGCCAGCAGCCGGCTTTATTCCTACAATGAGCAGTTCTTC.

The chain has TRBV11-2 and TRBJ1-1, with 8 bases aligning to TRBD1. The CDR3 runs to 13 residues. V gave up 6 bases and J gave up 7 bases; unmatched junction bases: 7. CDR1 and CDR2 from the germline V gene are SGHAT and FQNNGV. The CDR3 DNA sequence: TGTGCCAGCAGAAGCGGACAGGGCGTTGAAGCTTTCTTT. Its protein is CASRSGQGVEAFF.

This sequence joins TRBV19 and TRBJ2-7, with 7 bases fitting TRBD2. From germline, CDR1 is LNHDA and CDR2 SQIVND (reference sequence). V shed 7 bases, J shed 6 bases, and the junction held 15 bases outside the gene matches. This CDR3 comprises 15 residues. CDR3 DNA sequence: TGTGCCAGTATGCGGGACGGGGGGTTTAGTGGCGAGCAGTACTTC. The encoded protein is CASMRDGGFSGEQYF.

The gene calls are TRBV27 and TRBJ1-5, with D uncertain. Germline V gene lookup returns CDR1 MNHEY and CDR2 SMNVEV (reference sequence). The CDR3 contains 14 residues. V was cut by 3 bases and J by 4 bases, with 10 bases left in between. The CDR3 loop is CASSLSDWNQPQHF. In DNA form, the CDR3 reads TGTGCCAGCAGTTTGTCGGACTGGAATCAGCCCCAGCATTTT.

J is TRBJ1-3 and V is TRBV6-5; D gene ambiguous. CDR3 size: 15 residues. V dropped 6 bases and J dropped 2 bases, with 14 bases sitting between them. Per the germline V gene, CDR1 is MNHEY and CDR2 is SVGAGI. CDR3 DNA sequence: TGTGCCAGCAGCCTGGATTTATTTACTGGAAACACCATATATTTT. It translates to CASSLDLFTGNTIYF.

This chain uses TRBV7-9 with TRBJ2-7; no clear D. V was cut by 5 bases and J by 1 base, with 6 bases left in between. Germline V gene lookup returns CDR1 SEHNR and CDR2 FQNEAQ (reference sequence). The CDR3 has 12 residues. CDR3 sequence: CASSPNSYEQYV. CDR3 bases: TGTGCCAGCAGCCCAAATTCCTACGAGCAGTACGTC.

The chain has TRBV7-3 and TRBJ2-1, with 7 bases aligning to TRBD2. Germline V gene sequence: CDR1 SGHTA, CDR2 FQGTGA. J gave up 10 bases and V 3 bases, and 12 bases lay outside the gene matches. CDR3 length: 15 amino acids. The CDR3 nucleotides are TGTGCCAGCAGCTTTGGGGGGGTACGGCCCAGGGAGCAGTTCTTC. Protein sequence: CASSFGGVRPREQFF.

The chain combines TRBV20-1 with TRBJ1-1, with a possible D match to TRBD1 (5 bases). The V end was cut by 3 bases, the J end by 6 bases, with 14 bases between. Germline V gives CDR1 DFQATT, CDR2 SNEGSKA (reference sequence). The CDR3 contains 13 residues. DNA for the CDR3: TGCAGTGCTAGTCCCAGGGATTTGTCTGAAGCTTTCTTT. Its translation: CSASPRDLSEAFF.

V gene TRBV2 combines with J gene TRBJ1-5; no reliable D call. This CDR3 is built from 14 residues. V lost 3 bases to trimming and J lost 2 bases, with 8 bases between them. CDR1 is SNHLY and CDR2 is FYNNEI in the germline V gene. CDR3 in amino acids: CASSDWVGNQPQHF. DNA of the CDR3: TGTGCCAGCAGTGACTGGGTTGGCAATCAGCCCCAGCATTTT.

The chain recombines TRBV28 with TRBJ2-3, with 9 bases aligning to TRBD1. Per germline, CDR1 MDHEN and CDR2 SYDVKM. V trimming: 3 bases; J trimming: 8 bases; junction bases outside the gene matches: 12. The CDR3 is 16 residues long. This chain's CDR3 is CASSFGQGYLFSTQYF. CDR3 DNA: TGTGCCAGCAGTTTTGGACAGGGGTACCTATTTTCTACGCAGTATTTT.

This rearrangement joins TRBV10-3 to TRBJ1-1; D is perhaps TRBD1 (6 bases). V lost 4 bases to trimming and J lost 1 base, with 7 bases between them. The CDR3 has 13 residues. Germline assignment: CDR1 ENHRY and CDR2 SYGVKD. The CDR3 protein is CAISVQGNTEAFF. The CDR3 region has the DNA TGTGCCATCAGTGTACAGGGGAACACTGAAGCTTTCTTT.

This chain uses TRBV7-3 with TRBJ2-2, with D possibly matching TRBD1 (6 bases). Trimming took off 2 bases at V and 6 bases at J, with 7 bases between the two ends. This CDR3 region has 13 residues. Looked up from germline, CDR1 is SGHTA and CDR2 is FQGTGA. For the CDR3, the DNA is TGTGCCAGCAGCTTAGCAGGGGCCGGGGAGCTGTTTTTT. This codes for CASSLAGAGELFF.

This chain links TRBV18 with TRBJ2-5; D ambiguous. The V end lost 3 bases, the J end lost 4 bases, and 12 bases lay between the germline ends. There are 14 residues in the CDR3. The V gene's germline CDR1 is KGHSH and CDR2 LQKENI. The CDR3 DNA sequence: TGTGCCAGCTCACCTTCCAACACGGGAGAGACCCAGTACTTC. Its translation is CASSPSNTGETQYF.

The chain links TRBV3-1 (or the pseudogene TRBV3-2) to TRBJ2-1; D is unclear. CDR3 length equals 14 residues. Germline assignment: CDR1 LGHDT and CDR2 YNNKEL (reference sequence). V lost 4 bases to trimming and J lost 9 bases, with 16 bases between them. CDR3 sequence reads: CASSPVVGFGEQFF. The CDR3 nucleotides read TGTGCCAGCAGCCCCGTAGTCGGTTTCGGTGAGCAGTTCTTC.

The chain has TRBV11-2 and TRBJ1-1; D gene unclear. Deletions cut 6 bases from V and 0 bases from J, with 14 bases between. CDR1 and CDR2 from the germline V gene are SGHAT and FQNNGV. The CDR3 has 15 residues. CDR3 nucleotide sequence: TGTGCCAGCAGTCCCACGGCCCTCATGAACACTGAAGCTTTCTTT. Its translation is CASSPTALMNTEAFF.

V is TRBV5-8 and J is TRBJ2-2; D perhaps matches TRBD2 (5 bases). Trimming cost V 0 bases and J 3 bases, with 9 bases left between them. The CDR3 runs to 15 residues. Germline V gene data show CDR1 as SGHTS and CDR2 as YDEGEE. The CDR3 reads CASSLGARDTGELFF. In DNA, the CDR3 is TGTGCCAGCAGCTTGGGGGCGCGGGACACCGGGGAGCTGTTTTTT.

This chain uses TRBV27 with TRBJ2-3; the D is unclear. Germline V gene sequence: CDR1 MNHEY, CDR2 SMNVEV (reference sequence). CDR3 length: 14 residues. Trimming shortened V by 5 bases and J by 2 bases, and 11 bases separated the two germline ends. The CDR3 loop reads CASSPALPTDTQYF. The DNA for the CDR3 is TGTGCCAGCAGTCCCGCATTACCCACAGATACGCAGTATTTT.

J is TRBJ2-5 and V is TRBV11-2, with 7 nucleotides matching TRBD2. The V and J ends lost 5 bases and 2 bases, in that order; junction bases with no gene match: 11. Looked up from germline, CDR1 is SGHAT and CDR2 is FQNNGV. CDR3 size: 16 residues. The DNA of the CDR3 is TGTGCCAGCAGCCCTCAAGGGCGGGGGATTCAAGAGACCCAGTACTTC. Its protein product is CASSPQGRGIQETQYF.